One sample yielded the 15 T cell receptor beta chains listed below, sequenced in a study of T cell changes during pregnancy in multiple sclerosis. Repertoires were generated with immunoSEQ multiplex PCR, while TCRdb's copy carries only in-frame clones and drops some. The sample lists around 57,000 clones, about 89% occurring once. This sample comprised peripheral blood, obtained in the first trimester of pregnancy. These receptors were collected from a female donor with multiple sclerosis, enrolled in a pregnancy study.

The chain has TRBV19 and TRBJ1-4; TRBD1 is a possible D gene (5 bases). The CDR3 totals 15 residues. The V gene lost 1 base and the J gene lost 8 bases, with 14 bases spanning the gap. From germline, CDR1 is LNHDA and CDR2 SQIVND (reference sequence). The CDR3 region has the DNA TGTGCCAGTAGTATAGGTCAGCAGGGAGGCGAAAAACTGTTTTTT. Protein: CASSIGQQGGEKLFF.

This chain joins TRBV7-3 and TRBJ1-1, with 7 nucleotides matching TRBD1. Germline V CDR1 and CDR2: SGHTA, FQGTGA. Losses at the gene ends were 5 bases for V and 0 bases for J; bases not matched to a gene: 3. This CDR3 region has 14 residues. The CDR3 sequence is CASSLDRLNTEAFF. In DNA form, the CDR3 reads TGTGCCAGCAGCCTGGACAGGTTGAACACTGAAGCTTTCTTT.

V is TRBV7-3 and J is TRBJ2-5, with 16 bases identical to TRBD2. Per the germline V gene, CDR1 is SGHTA and CDR2 is FQGTGA. The CDR3 has 17 residues. The V gene end was trimmed by 2 bases and the J gene end by 4 bases; junction bases not matched to a gene: 4. CDR3 DNA sequence: TGTGCCAGCAGCTTATATGGGACTAGCGGGGGGGGAGAGACCCAGTACTTC. It specifies CASSLYGTSGGGETQYF.

This clone was seen a single time. This chain uses TRBV9 with TRBJ2-1; 7 nucleotides line up with TRBD1. Trimming took 6 bases from V and 8 from J; bases not matched to a gene: 8. Germline CDR1 SGDLS, CDR2 YYNGEE. The CDR3 has 13 residues. The CDR3 sequence is CASNRGRVDEQFF. The DNA for the CDR3 is TGTGCCAGCAACAGGGGAAGGGTCGATGAGCAGTTCTTC.

By proportion, this clone is medium-sized. The V gene is TRBV29-1, the J gene TRBJ1-1, with D maybe TRBD1 (5 bases). The germline CDR1 and CDR2 sequences are SQVTM and ANQGSEA. This CDR3 contains 13 residues. Trimming left V 6 bases short and J 4 bases short, with 15 bases between. The CDR3 nucleotides are TGCAGCGTGGTTAAAGGGGAAGGCACTGAAGCTTTCTTT. Its protein is CSVVKGEGTEAFF.

This clone was seen just once. The rearrangement joins TRBV11-1 to TRBJ2-7, with TRBD1 matching over 9 bases. CDR1 is SGHAT and CDR2 is FQDESV in the germline V gene (reference sequence). V shed 5 bases, J shed 5 bases, and the junction held 13 bases outside the gene matches. CDR3 length: 16 amino acids. CDR3 DNA: TGTGCCAGCAGCCTGGAACCGGGACAGGGTCTCAACGAGCAGTACTTC. Its protein product is CASSLEPGQGLNEQYF.

The chain recombines TRBV9 with TRBJ2-3; D unresolved. CDR3 length equals 14 residues. The germline gives CDR1 SGDLS, CDR2 YYNGEE. Between the trimmed V and J ends, which lost 0 bases and 0 bases, there was a span of 5 bases. The CDR3 DNA reads TGTGCCAGCAGCGTAGTCCAGAGCACAGATACGCAGTATTTT. Protein: CASSVVQSTDTQYF. The full variable domain, with the rest looked up from reference TRBV9 and TRBJ2-3, is DSGVTQTPKHLITATGQRVTLRCSPRSGDLSVYWYQQSLDQGLQFLIQYYNGEERAKGNILERFSAQQFPDLHSELNLSSLELGDSALYFCASSVVQSTDTQYFGPGTRLTVL.

The chain carries TRBV11-3 and TRBJ2-1; a possible D gene is TRBD1 (7 bases). V lost 5 bases and J lost 3, with 17 bases in between. CDR1 and CDR2 from the germline V gene are SGHNT and YENEEA. The CDR3 length is 16 residues. This CDR3 is CASSQGGSGDYNEQFF. DNA of the CDR3: TGTGCCAGCAGCCAGGGGGGAAGTGGGGACTACAATGAGCAGTTCTTC.

V gene TRBV6-5 combines with J gene TRBJ1-2; D may be TRBD1 (5 bases). The CDR3 totals 15 residues. Germline CDR1 and CDR2: MNHEY and SVGAGI. The ends were cut back, 2 bases at V and 8 bases at J, with 18 bases in the middle. CDR3 residues: CASSYNRGIRSGYTF. In DNA, the CDR3 is TGTGCCAGCAGTTACAATCGGGGGATTAGGAGCGGCTACACCTTC.

J is TRBJ2-2 and V is TRBV5-1, with 9 bases identical to TRBD1. The CDR3 totals 15 residues. From germline, CDR1 is SGHRS and CDR2 YFSETQ. V lost 3 bases to trimming and J lost 2 bases; unmatched junction nucleotides: 2. CDR3 in DNA: TGCGCCAGCAGCTGGACAGGGGATAACACCGGGGAGCTGTTTTTT. This translates into CASSWTGDNTGELFF.

The gene calls are TRBV2 and TRBJ2-5; 9 bases agree with TRBD2. CDR3 length: 17 amino acids. The junction had 14 bases not matched to a gene; V was cut back by 7 bases and J by 2 bases. The germline V gene encodes CDR1 SNHLY and CDR2 FYNNEI. The CDR3 here is CASIRIAGVNVQETQYF. In DNA, the CDR3 is TGTGCCAGCATTCGGATAGCGGGGGTCAATGTACAAGAGACCCAGTACTTC.

This clone was found once. V is TRBV13 and J is TRBJ2-7; 9 bases agree with TRBD1. The CDR3 is 17 amino acids. V lost 1 base and J lost 4; bases outside the gene matches: 11. From germline, CDR1 is PRHDT and CDR2 FYEKMQ (reference sequence). DNA for the CDR3: TGTGCCAGCAGCTTAGCGATTTGGGACAGGGCCCCGTACGAGCAGTACTTC. Its translation is CASSLAIWDRAPYEQYF.

The chain couples TRBV10-1 to TRBJ1-4; 10 nucleotides line up with TRBD1. Germline V gene sequence: CDR1 WNHNN, CDR2 SYGVQD (reference sequence). The CDR3 runs 15 residues. The J segment lost 1 base and the V segment lost 6 bases, leaving 2 bases of the junction unmatched. In DNA, the CDR3 is TGCGCCAGCAGGGGGGACAGGGGAACTAATGAAAAACTGTTTTTT. The encoded protein is CASRGDRGTNEKLFF.

The gene calls are TRBV5-6 and TRBJ1-2; TRBD1 is a possible D gene (5 bases). Germline CDR1 is SGHDT and CDR2 is YYEEEE. V lost 1 base to trimming and J lost 0 bases, with 7 bases between them. The CDR3 has 14 residues. In DNA, the CDR3 is TGTGCCAGCAGCTTGCAGGGCCCTAACTATGGCTACACCTTC. This translates into CASSLQGPNYGYTF.

The chain uses TRBV25-1 and TRBJ1-2; D is uncertain. Germline CDR1 and CDR2: MGHDK and SYGVNS. This CDR3 region has 11 residues. Trimming removed 3 bases at V and 4 bases at J, with 3 bases between. The CDR3 region is CASSDGYGYTF. For the CDR3, the DNA is TGTGCCAGCAGTGACGGCTATGGCTACACCTTC.